This entry concerns a single T cell receptor (beta chain). Its target is unknown. The sample belongs to a study of Graves' ophthalmopathy and Graves' hyperthyroidism. Study summary: There was a collection of peripheral blood at initial diagnosis, before any treatment.

The ends lost 6 bases at V and 1 base at J; junction bases unmatched: 8. CDR1 and CDR2 (germline): DFQATT, SNEGSKA (reference sequence). The CDR3 spans 15 residues. Eligible hyperthyroidism cases comprised new diagnoses of under 2 months' duration in individuals aged 18 to 65. PBMCs stemmed from 10 ml of fresh peripheral blood. Scientists amplified the TCR beta CDR3 regions from RNA transcripts. After a first-round RT-PCR with HTBI primers, a second-round multiplex PCR was run. TCRdb processed the multiplex PCR reads anew with MiXCR; each CDR3 protein has one entry. In the table there are 30,000 to 50,000 distinct CDR3 sequences, roughly 52% of which are singletons. General study results and limits: The majority of expanded thyroid clonotypes above 0.001 frequency also occurred in blood.

V is TRBV20-1 and J is TRBJ2-5, with 10 bases fitting TRBD1. The TCR sequence derives from an adult woman with stable Graves' hyperthyroidism. Sequenced material: peripheral blood. CDR3 loop: CSANEGTGVQETQYF. The CDR3 DNA sequence: TGCAGTGCCAACGAAGGGACAGGGGTCCAAGAGACCCAGTACTTC.